What follows describes a single TCR beta chain. Data came from immunoSEQ multiplex PCR; TCRdb stores just in-frame clones and leaves some out. The sample has over 60,000 clones, around 86% seen once. The CDR3 runs 13 residues. V was cut by 3 bases and J by 5 bases, with 10 bases left in between. The record originates from a study of blood T cell repertoires in COVID-19. Whole-study context: In each case, the material was cDNA or gDNA derived from T cells, B-cell-depleted T cells, or PBMCs.

Sequenced input: peripheral blood. The receptor's source is a woman aged 55 to 70 with acute or convalescent COVID-19. The chain carries TRBV12-3 or TRBV12-4 and TRBJ2-5; D gene ambiguous. The CDR3 DNA follows: TGTGCCAGCAGTTTTGCGAATATGGAGACCCAGTACTTC. Translated: CASSFANMETQYF.